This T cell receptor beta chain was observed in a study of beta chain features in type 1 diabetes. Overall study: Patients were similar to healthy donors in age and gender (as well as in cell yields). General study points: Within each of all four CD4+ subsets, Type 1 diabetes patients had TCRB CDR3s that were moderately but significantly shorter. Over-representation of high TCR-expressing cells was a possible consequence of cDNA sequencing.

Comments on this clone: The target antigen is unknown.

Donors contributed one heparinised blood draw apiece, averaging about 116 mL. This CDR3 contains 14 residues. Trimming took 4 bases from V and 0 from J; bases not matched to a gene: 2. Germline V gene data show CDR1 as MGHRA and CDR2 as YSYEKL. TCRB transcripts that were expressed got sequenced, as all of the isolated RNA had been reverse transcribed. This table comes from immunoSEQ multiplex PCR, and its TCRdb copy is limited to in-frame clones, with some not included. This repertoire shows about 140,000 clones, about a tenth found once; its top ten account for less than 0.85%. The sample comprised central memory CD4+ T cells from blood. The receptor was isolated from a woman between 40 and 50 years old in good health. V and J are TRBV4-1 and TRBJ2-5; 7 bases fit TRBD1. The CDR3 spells CASSRQGNQETQYF. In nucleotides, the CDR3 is TGCGCCAGCAGCCGACAGGGAAACCAAGAGACCCAGTACTTC.